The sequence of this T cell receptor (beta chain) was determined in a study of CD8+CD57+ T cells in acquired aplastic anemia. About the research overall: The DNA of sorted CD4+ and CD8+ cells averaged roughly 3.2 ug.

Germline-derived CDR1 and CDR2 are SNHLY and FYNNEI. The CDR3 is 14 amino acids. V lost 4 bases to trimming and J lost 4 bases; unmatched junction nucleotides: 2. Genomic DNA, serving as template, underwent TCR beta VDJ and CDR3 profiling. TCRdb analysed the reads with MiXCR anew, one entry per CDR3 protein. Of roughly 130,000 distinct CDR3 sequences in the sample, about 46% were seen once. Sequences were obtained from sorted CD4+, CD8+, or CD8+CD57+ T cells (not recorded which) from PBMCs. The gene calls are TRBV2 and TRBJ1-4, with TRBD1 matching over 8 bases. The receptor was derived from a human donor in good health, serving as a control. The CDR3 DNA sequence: TGTGCCAGCAGTGCGGGACAGGATAATGAAAAACTGTTTTTT. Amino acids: CASSAGQDNEKLFF.